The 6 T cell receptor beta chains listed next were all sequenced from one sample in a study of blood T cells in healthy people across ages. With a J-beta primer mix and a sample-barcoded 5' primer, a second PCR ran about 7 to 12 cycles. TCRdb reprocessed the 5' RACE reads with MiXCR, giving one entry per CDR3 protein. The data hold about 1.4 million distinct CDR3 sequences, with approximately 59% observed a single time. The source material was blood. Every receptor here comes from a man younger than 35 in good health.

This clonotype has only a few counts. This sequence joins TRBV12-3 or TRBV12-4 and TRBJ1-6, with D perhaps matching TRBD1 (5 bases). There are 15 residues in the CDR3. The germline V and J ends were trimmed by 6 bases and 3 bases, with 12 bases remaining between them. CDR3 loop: CASSRGDFYNSPLHF. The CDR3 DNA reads TGTGCCAGCAGCCGAGGGGACTTCTATAATTCACCCCTCCACTTT.

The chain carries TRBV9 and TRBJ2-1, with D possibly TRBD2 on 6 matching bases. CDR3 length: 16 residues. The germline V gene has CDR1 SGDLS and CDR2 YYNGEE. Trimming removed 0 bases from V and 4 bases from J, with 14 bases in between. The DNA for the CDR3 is TGTGCCAGCAGCGTAGAACGCGGGATCCGTTACAATGAGCAGTTCTTC. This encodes CASSVERGIRYNEQFF.

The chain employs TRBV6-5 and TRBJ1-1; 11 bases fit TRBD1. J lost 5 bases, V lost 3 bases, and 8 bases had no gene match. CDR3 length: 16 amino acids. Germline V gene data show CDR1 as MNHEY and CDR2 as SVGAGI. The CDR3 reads CASSYPIGTGGTEAFF. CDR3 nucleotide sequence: TGTGCCAGCAGTTATCCGATCGGGACAGGGGGGACTGAAGCTTTCTTT.

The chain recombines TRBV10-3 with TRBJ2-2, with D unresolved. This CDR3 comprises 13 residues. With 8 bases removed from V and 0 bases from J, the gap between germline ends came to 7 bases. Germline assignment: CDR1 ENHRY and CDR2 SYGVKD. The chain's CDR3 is CAIGSTNTGELFF. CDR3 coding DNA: TGTGCCATCGGTAGTACGAACACCGGGGAGCTGTTTTTT.

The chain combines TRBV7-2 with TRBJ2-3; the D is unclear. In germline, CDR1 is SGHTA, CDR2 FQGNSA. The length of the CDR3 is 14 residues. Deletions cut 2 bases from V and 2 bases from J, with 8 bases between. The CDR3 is CASSLLSTTDTQYF. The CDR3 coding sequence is TGTGCCAGCAGCTTACTCTCTACCACAGATACGCAGTATTTT.

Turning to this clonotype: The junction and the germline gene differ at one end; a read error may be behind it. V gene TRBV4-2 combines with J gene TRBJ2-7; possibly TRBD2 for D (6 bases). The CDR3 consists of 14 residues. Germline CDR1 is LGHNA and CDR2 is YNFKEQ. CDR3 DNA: TGTGCCAGCAGCCAAGGCGGGGCCGACTACGGGCAGTACTTC. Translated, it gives CASSQGGADYGQYF.